This record concerns one T cell receptor (beta chain) sequence. V dropped 4 bases and J dropped 6 bases, with 10 bases sitting between them. The CDR3 sequence is 14 residues long. CDR1 and CDR2 (germline): SNHLY, FYNNEI. The entry originates in a study of CD8+ T cells in alopecia areata. Study information: Among treated patients, oral tofacitinib was administered at 5 to 10 mg twice daily.

As part of sample collection, lesional scalp punch biopsies and peripheral blood were taken from alopecia areata patients. After isolation, RNA underwent reverse transcription to generate cDNA as the sequencing template. Using immunoSEQ multiplex PCR, the repertoire was profiled, and TCRdb retains in-frame clones only, with some absent. The sample yields over 150,000 clones, roughly 60% seen once. This material consisted of CD4+ T cells sorted from blood, taken at week 0. The chain has TRBV2 and TRBJ1-6, with D unclear. The sequence was collected from a human donor with alopecia areata. The CDR3 sequence is CASSVQGLNSPLHF. CDR3 in DNA: TGTGCCAGCAGTGTCCAAGGGCTTAATTCACCCCTCCACTTT.